This entry concerns a single T cell receptor (beta chain). Its specificity is unknown. TCRdb passed the reads through MiXCR, listing each CDR3 protein once. The profile shows fewer than 1,000,000 distinct CDR3 sequences, more than 25% of them singletons. These data come from a study of T cell repertoires in cytomegalovirus infection. Study-wide context: Matching HLA type, along with CMV infection, was indicated by public TCR beta signatures.

V was clipped by 0 bases and J by 0 bases, with 21 bases between them. Germline loops: CDR1 MNHNY, CDR2 SVGAGI (reference sequence). The CDR3 has 20 amino acids. The specimen was cultured CD8+ T cells from PBMCs, collected from culture after CMV antigen stimulation. This chain connects TRBV6-6 to TRBJ2-1; D gene unclear. The source is a human donor in good health (CMV status not recorded). Some clones in this sample may be carry-over from other donors' samples. This CDR3 reads CASSYSVDVGMLSSYNEQFF. The CDR3 region has the DNA TGTGCCAGCAGTTACTCGGTCGATGTGGGGATGCTCAGCTCCTACAATGAGCAGTTCTTC.